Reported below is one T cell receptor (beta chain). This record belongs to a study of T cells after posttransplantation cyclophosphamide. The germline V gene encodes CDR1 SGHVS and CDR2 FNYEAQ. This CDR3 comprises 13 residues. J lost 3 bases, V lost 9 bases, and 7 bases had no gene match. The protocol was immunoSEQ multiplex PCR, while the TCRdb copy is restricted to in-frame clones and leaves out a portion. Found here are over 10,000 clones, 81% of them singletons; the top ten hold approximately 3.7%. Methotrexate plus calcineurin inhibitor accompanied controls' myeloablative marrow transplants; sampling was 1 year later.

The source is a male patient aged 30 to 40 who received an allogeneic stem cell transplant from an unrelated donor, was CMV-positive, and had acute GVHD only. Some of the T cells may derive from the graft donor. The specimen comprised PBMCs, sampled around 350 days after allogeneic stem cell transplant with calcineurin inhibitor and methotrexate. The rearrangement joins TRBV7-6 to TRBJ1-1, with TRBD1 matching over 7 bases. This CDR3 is CASADREDTEAFF. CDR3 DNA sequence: TGTGCCAGTGCCGACAGGGAGGACACTGAAGCTTTCTTT.